This TCR beta chain originates from a study of OX40 agonist ivuxolimab in advanced cancers. Study at large: The drug used for patients, ivuxolimab, was an agonistic anti-OX40 (CD134) antibody. Ivuxolimab, which patients received intravenously every 2 weeks, was dosed at 0.01 to 10 mg/kg.

General observations from the study: At 0.1 to 3.0 mg/kg, CD4+ and CD8+ blood T cells expanded clonally by week 6.

The germline V gene has CDR1 LGHNA and CDR2 YNFKEQ. The CDR3 sequence is 15 residues long. After removal of 4 bases from V and 2 bases from J, the junction contained 7 bases not matched to a gene. Sequencing was performed with immunoSEQ multiplex PCR; in TCRdb, only in-frame clones are kept and a portion is missing. The table lists tens of thousands of clones, around 87% of them singletons. Patients were ineligible given autoimmune disease history or systemic immunosuppression. This clone was seen a handful of times. Antigen: not known. Source: CD4+ or CD8+ T cells sorted from blood, taken in a trial of the OX40 agonist ivuxolimab. This TCR was sampled from an adult with an advanced solid tumor such as melanoma, head and neck, liver or kidney cancer. The rearrangement uses TRBV4-2 and TRBJ2-7; 8 bases match TRBD2. CDR3 residues: CASSLSKREPYEQYF. The DNA for the CDR3 is TGTGCCAGCAGCCTTAGCAAGCGGGAGCCCTACGAGCAGTACTTC.